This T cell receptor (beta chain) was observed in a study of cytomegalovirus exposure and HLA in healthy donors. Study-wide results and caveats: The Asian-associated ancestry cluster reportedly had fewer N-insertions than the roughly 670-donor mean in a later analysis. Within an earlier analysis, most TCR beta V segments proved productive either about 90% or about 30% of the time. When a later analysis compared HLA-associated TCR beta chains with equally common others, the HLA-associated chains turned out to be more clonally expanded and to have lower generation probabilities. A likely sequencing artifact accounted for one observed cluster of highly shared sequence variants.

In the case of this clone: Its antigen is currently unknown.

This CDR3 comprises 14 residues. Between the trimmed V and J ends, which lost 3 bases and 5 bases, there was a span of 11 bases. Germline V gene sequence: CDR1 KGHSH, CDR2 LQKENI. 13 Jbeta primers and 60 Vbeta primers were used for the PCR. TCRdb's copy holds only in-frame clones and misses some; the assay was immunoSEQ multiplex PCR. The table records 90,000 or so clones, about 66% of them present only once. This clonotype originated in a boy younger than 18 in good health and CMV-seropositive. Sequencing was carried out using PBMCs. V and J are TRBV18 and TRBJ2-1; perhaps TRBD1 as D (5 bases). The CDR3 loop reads CASSPGRANNEQFF. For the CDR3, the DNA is TGTGCCAGCTCACCGGGCAGGGCCAACAATGAGCAGTTCTTC.